This TCR beta chain was recorded in a study of low-dose radiotherapy and immunotherapy resistance in tumors. Study in general: A dose of 0.5 Gy per fraction was delivered to Cohort 1 every 2 weeks, for a total of 6.5 Gy. Individuals in Cohort 2 had 1 Gy per fraction every two weeks, adding up to 13 Gy over 26 weeks.

This clonotype showed up many times. Germline CDR1 and CDR2: MNHEY and SVGEGT. The CDR3 totals 13 residues. Trimming shortened V by 6 bases and J by 5 bases, and 13 bases separated the two germline ends. Documented time point: after trial treatment. As for treatment: LDRT plus nivolumab, ipilimumab, low-dose cyclophosphamide and aspirin (RACIN trial). Donors were administered nivolumab, ipilimumab, aspirin and low-dose cyclophosphamide, together with low-dose radiotherapy. Primers used for first-strand cDNA, a TRAV- and TRBV-specific set, covered both alpha and beta chains. With a constant-region primer and a V-primer adapter, TCRs were subjected to 20 to 25 PCR cycles of amplification. TCRdb reprocessed the reads via MiXCR and lists one record per CDR3 protein. The sample holds around 80,000 distinct CDR3 sequences, less than 20% seen once.

Source: PBMCs, taken after low-dose radiotherapy plus immunotherapy. V and J are TRBV6-2 or TRBV6-3 and TRBJ1-2; maybe TRBD1 (6 bases). The sequence came from a male donor with prostate cancer. CDR3 sequence (DNA): TGTGCCAGCAGCAGACAGGTGGTATATGGCTACACCTTC. It is translated as CASSRQVVYGYTF.